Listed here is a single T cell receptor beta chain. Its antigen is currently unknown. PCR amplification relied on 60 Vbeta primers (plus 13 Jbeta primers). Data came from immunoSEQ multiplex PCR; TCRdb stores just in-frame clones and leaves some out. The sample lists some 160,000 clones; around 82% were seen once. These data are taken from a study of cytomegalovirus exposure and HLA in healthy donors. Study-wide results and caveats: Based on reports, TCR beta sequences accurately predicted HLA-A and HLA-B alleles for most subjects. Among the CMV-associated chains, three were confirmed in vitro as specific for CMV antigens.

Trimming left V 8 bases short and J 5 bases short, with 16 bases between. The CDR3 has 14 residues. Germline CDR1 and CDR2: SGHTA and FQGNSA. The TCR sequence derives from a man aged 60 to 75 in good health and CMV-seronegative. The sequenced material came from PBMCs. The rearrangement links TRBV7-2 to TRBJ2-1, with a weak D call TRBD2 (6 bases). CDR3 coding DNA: TGTGCCAGCTCGCCGCGGGGCTGGGACAATGAGCAGTTCTTC. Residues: CASSPRGWDNEQFF. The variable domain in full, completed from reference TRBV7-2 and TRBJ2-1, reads GAGVSQSPSNKVTEKGKDVELRCDPISGHTALYWYRQSLGQGLEFLIYFQGNSAPDKSGLPSDRFSAERTGGSVSTLTIQRTQQEDSAVYLCASSPRGWDNEQFFGPGTRLTVL.